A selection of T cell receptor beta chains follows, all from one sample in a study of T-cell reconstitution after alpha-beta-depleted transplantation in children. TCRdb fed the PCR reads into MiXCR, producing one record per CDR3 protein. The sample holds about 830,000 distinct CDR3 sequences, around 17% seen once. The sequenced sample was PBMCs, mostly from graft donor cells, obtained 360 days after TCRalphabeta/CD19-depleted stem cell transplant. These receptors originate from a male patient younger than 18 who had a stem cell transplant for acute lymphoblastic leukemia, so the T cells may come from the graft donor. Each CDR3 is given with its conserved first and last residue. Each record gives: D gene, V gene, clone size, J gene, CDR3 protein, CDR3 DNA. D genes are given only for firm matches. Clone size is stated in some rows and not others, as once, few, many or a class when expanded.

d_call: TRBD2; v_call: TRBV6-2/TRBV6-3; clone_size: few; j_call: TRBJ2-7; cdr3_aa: CASGFGLGPYEQYF; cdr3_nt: TGTGCCAGCGGCTTTGGACTAGGCCCCTACGAGCAGTACTTC
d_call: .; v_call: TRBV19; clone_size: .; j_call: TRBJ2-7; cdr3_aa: CASSIGYSSYEQYF; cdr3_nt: TGTGCCAGTAGTATTGGTTACAGCTCCTACGAGCAGTACTTC
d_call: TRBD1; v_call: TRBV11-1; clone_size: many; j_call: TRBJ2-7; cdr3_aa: CASSRGQGSYEQYF; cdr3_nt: TGTGCCAGCAGCCGCGGACAGGGATCCTACGAGCAGTACTTC
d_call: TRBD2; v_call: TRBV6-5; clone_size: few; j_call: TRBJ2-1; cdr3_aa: CASSFGLAQEQFF; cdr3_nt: TGTGCCAGCAGTTTCGGACTAGCTCAGGAGCAGTTCTTC
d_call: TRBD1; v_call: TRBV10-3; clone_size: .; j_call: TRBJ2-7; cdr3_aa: CAIGQDYEQYF; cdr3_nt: TGTGCCATTGGACAGGACTACGAGCAGTACTTC
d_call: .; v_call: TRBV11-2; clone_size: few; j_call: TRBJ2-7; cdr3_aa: CASSLGGPINKGAYEQYF; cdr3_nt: TGTGCCAGCAGCTTGGGGGGCCCTATCAATAAGGGCGCCTACGAGCAGTACTTC
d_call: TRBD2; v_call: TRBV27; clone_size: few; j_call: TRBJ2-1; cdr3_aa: CASSLLAVNEQFF; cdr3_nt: TGTGCCAGCAGTTTACTAGCGGTCAATGAGCAGTTCTTC
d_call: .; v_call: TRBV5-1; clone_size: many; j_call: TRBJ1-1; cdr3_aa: CASSLASGAGGMTEAFF; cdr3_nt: TGCGCCAGCAGCTTGGCCTCGGGTGCGGGGGGCATGACTGAAGCTTTCTTT
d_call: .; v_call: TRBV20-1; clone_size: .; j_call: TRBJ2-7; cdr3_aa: CSAPGLRPFYEQYF; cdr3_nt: TGCAGTGCGCCGGGACTTCGTCCGTTCTACGAGCAGTACTTC
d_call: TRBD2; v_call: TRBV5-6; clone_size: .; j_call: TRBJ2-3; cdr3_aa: CASSLVLLAGQSSTDTQYF; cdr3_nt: TGTGCCAGCAGCTTGGTCTTACTAGCGGGACAGTCTAGCACAGATACGCAGTATTTT
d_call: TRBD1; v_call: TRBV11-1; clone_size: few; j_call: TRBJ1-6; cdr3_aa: CASRGRQGRTSSYNSPLHF; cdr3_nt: TGTGCCAGCAGGGGTCGACAGGGGCGGACAAGCTCCTATAATTCACCCCTCCACTTT
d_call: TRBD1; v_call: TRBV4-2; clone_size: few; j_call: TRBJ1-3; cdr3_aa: CASSQGGGAGGNTIYF; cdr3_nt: TGTGCCAGCAGCCAGGGAGGGGGCGCAGGTGGAAACACCATATATTTT
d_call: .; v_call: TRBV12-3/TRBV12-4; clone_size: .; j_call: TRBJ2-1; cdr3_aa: CASSLMGKQSF; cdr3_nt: TGTGCCAGCAGTTTAATGGGTAAGCAGTCCTTC
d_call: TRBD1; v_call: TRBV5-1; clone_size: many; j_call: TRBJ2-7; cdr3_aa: CASSFLGQEYEQYF; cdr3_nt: TGCGCCAGCAGCTTCCTAGGACAGGAGTACGAGCAGTACTTC
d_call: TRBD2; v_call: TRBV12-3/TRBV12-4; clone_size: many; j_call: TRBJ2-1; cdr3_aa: CASSYPGLAGAQQFF; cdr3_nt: TGTGCCAGCAGTTACCCGGGACTAGCGGGAGCCCAGCAGTTCTTC
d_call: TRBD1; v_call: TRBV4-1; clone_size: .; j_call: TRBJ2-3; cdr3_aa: CASSQGTASTDTQYF; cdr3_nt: TGCGCCAGCAGCCAGGGGACAGCTAGCACAGATACGCAGTATTTT
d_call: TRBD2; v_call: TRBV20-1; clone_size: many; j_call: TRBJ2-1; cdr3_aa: CSGLAGLNEQFF; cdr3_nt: TGCAGTGGTCTAGCGGGACTGAATGAGCAGTTCTTC
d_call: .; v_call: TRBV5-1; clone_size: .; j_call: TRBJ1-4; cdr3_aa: CASSGWSENEKLFF; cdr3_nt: TGCGCCAGCAGTGGTTGGTCAGAGAATGAAAAACTGTTTTTT